The 31 T cell receptor beta chains given below trace back to one sample, sequenced in a study of T-cell memory formation after mild COVID-19. One entry per CDR3 protein, called by TCRdb with MiXCR from the 5' RACE reads. The sample has 250,000 to 400,000 distinct CDR3 sequences, 14% seen once. The sample taken for sequencing was PBMCs or a T cell subset sorted from them (not recorded which). Source of these receptors: a man aged 18-30 years who had mild COVID-19 (a few samples of this study predate the infection). Cell type and time point are not known.

This chain joins TRBV18 and TRBJ2-5; D not resolved. Germline V gives CDR1 KGHSH, CDR2 LQKENI. The CDR3 runs to 15 residues. V gave up 0 bases and J gave up 5 bases, with 13 bases separating them. The CDR3 here is CASSPPVSAGETQYF. CDR3 coding DNA: TGTGCCAGCTCACCACCGGTATCCGCCGGGGAGACCCAGTACTTC.

This clonotype was recorded a few times. The CDR3 region has the DNA TGCGCCAGCAGCGAACAGGGCAATCAGCCCCAGCATTTT. Its protein is CASSEQGNQPQHF. The chain recombines TRBV5-1 with TRBJ1-5; D is perhaps TRBD1 (5 bases). The CDR3 is 13 residues long. V gave up 4 bases and J gave up 2 bases, with 7 bases separating them. Germline V lookup: CDR1 SGHRS, CDR2 YFSETQ. The variable domain in full, completed from reference TRBV5-1 and TRBJ1-5, reads KAGVTQTPRYLIKTRGQQVTLSCSPISGHRSVSWYQQTPGQGLQFLFEYFSETQRNKGNFPGRFSGRQFSNSRSEMNVSTLELGDSALYLCASSEQGNQPQHFGDGTRLSIL.

Only one count was recorded for this clonotype. One junction end does not reproduce the germline sequence, and a read error may be involved. The V gene is TRBV12-3 or TRBV12-4, the J gene TRBJ1-1; D gene uncertain. The CDR3 covers 11 residues. The CDR3 region is CASSSNTEALF. The CDR3 DNA sequence: TGTGCCAGCAGTTCGAACACTGAAGCTCTCTTT.

This clonotype was seen at least ten times. The chain joins TRBV10-3 to TRBJ1-3; 7 positions agree with TRBD1. CDR1 and CDR2 (germline): ENHRY, SYGVKD. V was pared by 10 bases and J by 1 base, with 7 bases of the junction left unmatched. The CDR3 sequence is 14 residues long. Here the CDR3 reads CATRDSNSGNTIYF. The CDR3, as DNA: TGTGCCACCCGGGACAGCAATTCTGGAAACACCATATATTTT.

The rearrangement joins TRBV4-3 to TRBJ2-3, with D possibly TRBD2 on 5 matching bases. The CDR3 sequence is 18 residues long. V was clipped by 3 bases and J by 1 base, with 20 bases between them. Germline CDR1 LGHNA, CDR2 YSLEER. The CDR3 sequence is CASSQRAGSGPRTDTQYF. The CDR3 DNA follows: TGCGCCAGCAGCCAGAGGGCTGGGAGCGGACCCCGCACAGATACGCAGTATTTT.

This clonotype was observed at least ten times. The gene calls are TRBV5-1 and TRBJ2-1; 10 positions agree with TRBD2. The CDR3 is made up of 16 amino acids. The junction had 8 bases not matched to a gene; V was cut back by 4 bases and J by 4 bases. Germline-derived CDR1 and CDR2 are SGHRS and YFSETQ. CDR3 amino acids: CASSVPSGGLYNEQFF. The DNA of the CDR3 is TGCGCCAGCAGCGTTCCTAGCGGGGGCTTGTACAATGAGCAGTTCTTC.

This clonotype showed up just a few times. This sequence joins TRBV6-2 or TRBV6-3 and TRBJ2-1; 11 bases map to TRBD1. Trimming at V came to 5 bases and at J to 8 bases, leaving 11 bases not matched to a gene. Germline V CDR1 and CDR2: MNHEY, SVGEGT. The CDR3 length is 16 residues. CDR3 bases: TGTGCCAGCAGTATAACATGGACAGGGGGCTTCGATGAGCAGTTCTTC. It specifies CASSITWTGGFDEQFF.

This clonotype was observed a few times. The CDR3 region is CASSIQGHYGYTF. The DNA of the CDR3 is TGTGCCAGCAGTATACAGGGGCACTATGGCTACACCTTC. The chain combines TRBV28 with TRBJ1-2; 7 bases line up with TRBD1. Germline CDR1 reads MDHEN; CDR2 reads SYDVKM. V shed 5 bases and J 3 bases; nucleotides not matched to a gene: 3. The CDR3 covers 13 residues.

This clonotype has more than one count but fewer than ten. The genes are TRBV6-5 and TRBJ2-1; 8 bases align to TRBD2. Losses at the gene ends were 4 bases for V and 10 bases for J; bases not matched to a gene: 3. The CDR3 runs to 12 residues. CDR1 is MNHEY, CDR2 SVGAGI, per germline. The CDR3 DNA reads as TGTGCCAGCAGTTCCCGGACTAGCGAGCAGTTCTTC. Amino acids: CASSSRTSEQFF.

This clonotype was seen a handful of times. J is TRBJ2-3 and V is TRBV6-5; TRBD1 might be the D (6 bases). Germline assignment: CDR1 MNHEY and CDR2 SVGAGI. CDR3 size: 13 residues. The V gene lost 7 bases and the J gene lost 8 bases, with 16 bases spanning the gap. CDR3 sequence: CASKSQGPGTQYF. The CDR3 nucleotides are TGTGCCAGCAAATCTCAGGGGCCGGGTACGCAGTATTTT.

The chain joins TRBV12-3 or TRBV12-4 to TRBJ2-5; no clear D. This CDR3 region has 12 residues. V dropped 2 bases and J dropped 4 bases, with 5 bases sitting between them. Here the CDR3 DNA reads TGTGCCAGCAGTTTATCGGTAGAGACCCAGTACTTC. It specifies CASSLSVETQYF.

The chain employs TRBV12-3 or TRBV12-4 and TRBJ2-3; TRBD1 matches at 12 bases. This CDR3 spans 15 amino acids. Unmatched junction bases numbered 6, after V lost 6 bases and J lost 5 bases. CDR3 loop: CASSSGTGGRDTQYF. Written as DNA, the CDR3 is TGTGCCAGCAGCTCCGGGACAGGGGGCAGAGATACGCAGTATTTT.

The chain links TRBV7-2 to TRBJ2-3; D remains ambiguous. CDR3 size: 12 residues. The V and J ends lost 5 bases and 4 bases respectively, with 7 bases between them. Per the germline V gene, CDR1 is SGHTA and CDR2 is FQGNSA. The CDR3 DNA reads as TGTGCCAGCAGCCCCGCGGCAGATACGCAGTATTTT. Its protein is CASSPAADTQYF.

The chain joins TRBV7-9 to TRBJ2-5, with 8 bases that match TRBD2. This CDR3 is 14 amino acids long. Germline lookup yields CDR1 SEHNR and CDR2 FQNEAQ (reference sequence). V shed 3 bases, J shed 5 bases, and the junction held 5 bases outside the gene matches. CDR3 nucleotide sequence: TGTGCCAGCAGCTTGGTGACTAGCGTGGAGACCCAGTACTTC. Its protein product is CASSLVTSVETQYF.

The rearrangement joins TRBV28 to TRBJ2-4, with a tentative D call TRBD1 (6 bases). The germline gives CDR1 MDHEN, CDR2 SYDVKM. This CDR3 is built from 11 residues. V lost 5 bases, J lost 7 bases, and 6 bases lay in between. The CDR3 DNA follows: TGTGCCAGCAGTACAGGGAACATTCAGTACTTC. Its translation is CASSTGNIQYF.

The chain has TRBV28 and TRBJ1-4; no reliable D call. Trimming cost V 11 bases and J 0 bases, with 16 bases left between them. Germline V lookup: CDR1 MDHEN, CDR2 SYDVKM. This CDR3 is 15 amino acids long. Here the CDR3 DNA reads TGTGCCTGTAAATCAGACGGGCCAACTAATGAAAAACTGTTTTTT. Protein sequence: CACKSDGPTNEKLFF.

The chain has TRBV2 and TRBJ1-6; D gene unclear. Trimming stripped 5 bases from V and 9 bases from J, with 5 bases between. The length of the CDR3 is 11 residues. Germline V gene sequence: CDR1 SNHLY, CDR2 FYNNEI. The CDR3 DNA sequence: TGTGCCAGCAGTTTTGGTTCACCCCTCCACTTT. The encoded protein is CASSFGSPLHF.

The rearrangement links TRBV20-1 to TRBJ2-7; D perhaps matches TRBD2 (5 bases). Per germline, CDR1 DFQATT and CDR2 SNEGSKA (reference sequence). The CDR3 contains 14 residues. V gave up 6 bases and J gave up 0 bases, with 15 bases separating them. CDR3 bases: TGCAGTGCAAAACGGGGAAAGAGCTCCTACGAGCAGTACTTC. It yields the protein CSAKRGKSSYEQYF.

This clonotype appeared many times. The chain employs TRBV7-9 and TRBJ2-3; D gene uncertain. Between the trimmed V and J ends, which lost 3 bases and 4 bases, there was a span of 8 bases. The CDR3 runs to 13 residues. Germline assignment: CDR1 SEHNR and CDR2 FQNEAQ (reference sequence). The CDR3 sequence is CASSFDPPDTQYF. CDR3 nucleotide sequence: TGTGCCAGCAGCTTCGACCCGCCAGATACGCAGTATTTT.

The chain's CDR3 is CASSLDRGSYEQYF. The DNA of the CDR3 is TGTGCCAGCAGCCTGGACAGGGGCTCCTACGAGCAGTACTTC. The chain recombines TRBV3-1 with TRBJ2-7; 9 bases line up with TRBD1. CDR1 and CDR2 from the germline V gene are LGHDT and YNNKEL (reference sequence). The ends lost 4 bases at V and 0 bases at J; junction bases unmatched: 1. CDR3 length equals 14 residues.

This clonotype was seen only a few times. The chain employs TRBV4-3 and TRBJ1-3; no firm D call. This CDR3 region has 15 residues. Trimming removed 0 bases at V and 1 base at J, with 7 bases between. CDR1 LGHNA and CDR2 YSLEER come from the germline V gene. The DNA of the CDR3 is TGCGCCAGCAGCCAAGATGCTGTTTCTGGAAACACCATATATTTT. Protein sequence: CASSQDAVSGNTIYF.

The chain employs TRBV4-3 and TRBJ2-1; 7 bases are shared with TRBD1. Germline V lookup: CDR1 LGHNA, CDR2 YSLEER. V lost 3 bases to trimming and J lost 6 bases; unmatched junction nucleotides: 8. This CDR3 is built from 15 residues. CDR3 loop: CASSHIAAGGNEQFF. The CDR3 nucleotides read TGCGCCAGCAGCCACATCGCGGCAGGGGGCAATGAGCAGTTCTTC.

This clonotype came up a few times. The rearrangement uses TRBV12-3 or TRBV12-4 and TRBJ1-2, with D tentatively TRBD1 (5 bases). Trimming removed 5 bases from V and 6 bases from J, with 16 bases in between. The CDR3 has 14 amino acids. The CDR3 reads CASSVGRGTDGYTF. The CDR3 bases are TGTGCCAGCAGTGTGGGCCGGGGGACCGATGGCTACACCTTC.

This clonotype was counted only a few times. CDR3 amino acids: CSVEDTWGGTQYF. CDR3 nucleotides: TGCAGCGTCGAGGACACATGGGGGGGGACCCAGTACTTC. The gene calls are TRBV29-1 and TRBJ2-5, with 7 positions matching TRBD2. Germline V gene lookup returns CDR1 SQVTM and CDR2 ANQGSEA. The V and J ends lost 6 bases and 7 bases, in that order; junction bases with no gene match: 11. This CDR3 is built from 13 residues.

The chain carries TRBV11-2 and TRBJ2-7; D gene unclear. Germline CDR1 reads SGHAT; CDR2 reads FQNNGV. V lost 0 bases and J 3 bases, leaving 6 bases between the germline ends. The CDR3 extends over 13 amino acids. CDR3 sequence reads: CASSLDLGYEQYV. In DNA, the CDR3 is TGTGCCAGCAGCTTAGATCTCGGCTACGAGCAGTACGTC.

V is TRBV19 and J is TRBJ2-1; D is ambiguous. CDR3 length: 13 residues. Germline V gives CDR1 LNHDA, CDR2 SQIVND (reference sequence). V was cut by 5 bases and J by 0 bases, with 5 bases left in between. CDR3 DNA sequence: TGTGCCAGTAGTGGGAACTCCTACAATGAGCAGTTCTTC. This translates into CASSGNSYNEQFF.

This sequence joins TRBV16 and TRBJ2-1; D remains unclear. The length of the CDR3 is 20 residues. Trimming removed 0 bases from V and 4 bases from J, with 25 bases in between. The germline V gene has CDR1 KGHSY and CDR2 FQNENV. The CDR3 loop is CASSQSYRPGFASTYNEQFF. CDR3 DNA sequence: TGTGCCAGCAGCCAATCATACCGACCCGGGTTTGCTAGTACATACAATGAGCAGTTCTTC. Variable domain in full (rest from reference TRBV16 and TRBJ2-1): GEEVAQTPKHLVRGEGQKAKLYCAPIKGHSYVFWYQQVLKNEFKFLISFQNENVFDETGMPKERFSAKCLPNSPCSLEIQATKLEDSAVYFCASSQSYRPGFASTYNEQFFGPGTRLTVL.

This clonotype was recorded many times. The chain carries TRBV7-9 and TRBJ2-3; D gene ambiguous. Germline assignment: CDR1 SEHNR and CDR2 FQNEAQ (reference sequence). This CDR3 comprises 14 residues. The V end was cut by 6 bases, the J end by 2 bases, with 12 bases between. The CDR3 DNA reads as TGTGCCAGCAGGACCCTACAAAACACAGATACGCAGTATTTT. Encoded protein: CASRTLQNTDTQYF.

This clonotype occurred a few times. The V and J genes are TRBV5-5 and TRBJ1-1, with D uncertain. The germline V gene has CDR1 SGHKS and CDR2 YYEKEE (reference sequence). V was clipped by 0 bases and J by 5 bases, with 8 bases between them. The CDR3 is made up of 13 amino acids. The CDR3 nucleotides are TGTGCCAGCAGCTTGGAAGAAGGAACTGAAGCTTTCTTT. Translation: CASSLEEGTEAFF.

CDR3 bases: TGTGCCAGCAGTGCGCCGGGACAGGCCAAAAACATTCAGTACTTC. It specifies CASSAPGQAKNIQYF. This chain links TRBV3-1 with TRBJ2-4, with 7 bases lining up with TRBD1. The CDR3 totals 15 residues. V dropped 6 bases and J dropped 1; count of bases not matched to a gene: 6. Germline values: CDR1 LGHDT, CDR2 YNNKEL (reference sequence).

The J gene is TRBJ2-7, the V gene TRBV6-1; unclear D gene. The V end was cut by 6 bases, the J end by 6 bases, with 9 bases between. This CDR3 region has 11 residues. CDR1 MNHNS and CDR2 SASEGT come from the germline V gene. The CDR3 loop is CASSPRTEQYV. CDR3 sequence (DNA): TGTGCCAGCAGCCCTCGGACCGAGCAGTACGTC.